Included here is one TCR beta chain sequence, with context. Germline CDR1 is ENHRY and CDR2 is SYGVKD. The CDR3 sequence is 13 residues long. Trimming cost V 3 bases and J 6 bases, with 9 bases left between them. The data were obtained in a study of blood T cells in healthy people across ages. Alongside a J-beta primer mix, a sample-barcoded 5' primer served in a second PCR lasting roughly 7 to 12 cycles. TCRdb recomputed calls from the 5' RACE reads with MiXCR, one row per CDR3 protein. The sample lists more than 500,000 distinct CDR3 sequences, about 26% seen once, with about 18% in the top ten. The source material was blood. The V call is TRBV10-3, the J call TRBJ2-1; D remains ambiguous. This TCR was sampled from a woman in her 70s in good health. CDR3 nucleotide sequence: TGTGCCATCAGTGAAGGGCAAGCCAATGAGCAGTTCTTC. Translation: CAISEGQANEQFF.